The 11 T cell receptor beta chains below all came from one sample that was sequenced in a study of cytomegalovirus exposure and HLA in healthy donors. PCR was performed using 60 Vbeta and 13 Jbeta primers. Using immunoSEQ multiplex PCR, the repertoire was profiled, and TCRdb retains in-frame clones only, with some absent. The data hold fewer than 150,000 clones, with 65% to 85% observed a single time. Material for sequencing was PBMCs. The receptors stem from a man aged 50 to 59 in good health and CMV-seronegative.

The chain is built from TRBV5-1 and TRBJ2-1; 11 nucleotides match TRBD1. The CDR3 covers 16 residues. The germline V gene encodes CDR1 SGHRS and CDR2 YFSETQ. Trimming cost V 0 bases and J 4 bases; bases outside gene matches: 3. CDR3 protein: CASSLAWDRGYNEQFF. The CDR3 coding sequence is TGCGCCAGCAGCTTGGCTTGGGACAGGGGGTACAATGAGCAGTTCTTC.

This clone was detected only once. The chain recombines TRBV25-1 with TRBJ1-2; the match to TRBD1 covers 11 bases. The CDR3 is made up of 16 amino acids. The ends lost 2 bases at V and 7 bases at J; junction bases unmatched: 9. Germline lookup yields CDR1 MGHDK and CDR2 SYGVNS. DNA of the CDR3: TGTGCCAGCAGTGAACCTTCTTGGACAGGGGGCAGTGGCTACACCTTC. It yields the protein CASSEPSWTGGSGYTF.

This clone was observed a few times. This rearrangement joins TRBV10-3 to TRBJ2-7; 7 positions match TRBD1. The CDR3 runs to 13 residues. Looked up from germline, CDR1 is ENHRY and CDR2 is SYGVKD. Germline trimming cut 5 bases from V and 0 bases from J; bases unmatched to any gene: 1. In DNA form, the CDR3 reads TGTGCCATCAGTCGGGACAGCTCCTACGAGCAGTACTTC. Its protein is CAISRDSSYEQYF.

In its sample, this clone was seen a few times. The DNA for the CDR3 is TGTGCCAGCAGCCTTACAGGAAACTCTGGGGCCAACGTCCTGACTTTC. Its protein is CASSLTGNSGANVLTF. The chain links TRBV6-6 to TRBJ2-6; TRBD1 might be the D (5 bases). Germline CDR1 and CDR2: MNHNY and SVGAGI (reference sequence). The ends were cut back, 6 bases at V and 0 bases at J, with 12 bases in the middle. The length of the CDR3 is 16 residues.

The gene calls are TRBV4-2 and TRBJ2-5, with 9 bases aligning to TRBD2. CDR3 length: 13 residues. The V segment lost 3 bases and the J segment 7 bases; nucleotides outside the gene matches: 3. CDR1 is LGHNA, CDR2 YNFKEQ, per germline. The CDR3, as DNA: TGTGCCAGCAGCCAGGTGCGGGGGGGGACCCAGTACTTC. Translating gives CASSQVRGGTQYF.

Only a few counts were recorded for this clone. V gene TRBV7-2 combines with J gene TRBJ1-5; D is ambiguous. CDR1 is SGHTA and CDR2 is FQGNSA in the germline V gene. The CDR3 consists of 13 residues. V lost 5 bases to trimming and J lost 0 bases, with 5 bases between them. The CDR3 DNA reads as TGTGCCAGCAGCAGAGATAGCAATCAGCCCCAGCATTTT. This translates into CASSRDSNQPQHF.

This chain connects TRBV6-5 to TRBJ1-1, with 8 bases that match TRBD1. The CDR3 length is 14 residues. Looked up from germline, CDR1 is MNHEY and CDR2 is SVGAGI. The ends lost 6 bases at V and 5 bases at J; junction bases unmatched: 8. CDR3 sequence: CASRRQGWLTEAFF. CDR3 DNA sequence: TGTGCCAGCAGGAGACAGGGGTGGTTGACTGAAGCTTTCTTT.

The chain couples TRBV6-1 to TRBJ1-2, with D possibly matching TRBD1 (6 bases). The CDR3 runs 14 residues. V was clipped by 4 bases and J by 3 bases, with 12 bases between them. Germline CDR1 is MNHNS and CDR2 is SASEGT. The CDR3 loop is CASSVGEGDYGYTF. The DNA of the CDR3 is TGTGCCAGCAGTGTGGGAGAGGGGGACTATGGCTACACCTTC.

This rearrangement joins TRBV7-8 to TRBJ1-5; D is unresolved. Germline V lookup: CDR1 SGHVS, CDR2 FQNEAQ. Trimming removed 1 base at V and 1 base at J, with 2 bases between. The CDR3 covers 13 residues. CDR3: CASSLVSNQPQHF. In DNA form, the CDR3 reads TGTGCCAGCAGCTTAGTAAGCAATCAGCCCCAGCATTTT.

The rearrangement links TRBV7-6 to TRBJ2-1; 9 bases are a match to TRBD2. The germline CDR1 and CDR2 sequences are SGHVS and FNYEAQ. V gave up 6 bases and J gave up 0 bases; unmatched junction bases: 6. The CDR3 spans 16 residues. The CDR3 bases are TGTGCCAGCAGGCGACTAGCGGTGAGCTCCTACAATGAGCAGTTCTTC. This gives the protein CASRRLAVSSYNEQFF.

CDR3 region: CASSLQAGGGETQYF. The CDR3 DNA reads as TGCGCCAGCAGCTTGCAGGCGGGAGGAGGGGAGACCCAGTACTTC. V is TRBV5-1 and J is TRBJ2-5, with 8 positions matching TRBD2. The CDR3 extends over 15 amino acids. The ends lost 1 base at V and 5 bases at J; junction bases unmatched: 7. Germline V gene sequence: CDR1 SGHRS, CDR2 YFSETQ.